A selection of T cell receptor beta chains follows, all from one sample in a study of T-cell memory formation after mild COVID-19. TCRdb re-called the 5' RACE reads through MiXCR, storing one row per CDR3 protein. The profile shows 200,000 to 250,000 distinct CDR3 sequences, around 25% of them singletons. Material for sequencing was PBMCs or a T cell subset sorted from them (not recorded which). The receptor set was obtained from an adult woman who had mild COVID-19 (a few samples of this study predate the infection). Cell type and time point are not known. CDR3s include the opening cysteine and the closing phenylalanine or tryptophan. Fields, in order: clone size, V gene, D gene, J gene, CDR3 DNA, CDR3 protein. The D gene is left open where the match is weak. Expanded clones get a size class; other rows say once, few or many, or leave the size out.

>few|TRBV6-6|TRBD1|TRBJ1-1
TGTGCCAGCAGTATACCGGGACAGGGGGATCGGACTGAAGCTTTCTTT
CASSIPGQGDRTEAFF
>-|TRBV7-2|TRBD2|TRBJ2-1
TGTGCCAGCAGCTTAGCGGCGGGAGTTGGCAATGAGCAGTTCTTC
CASSLAAGVGNEQFF
>-|TRBV3-1|TRBD2|TRBJ2-5
TGTGCCAGCAGCCAAGGAGAAGCGGGGGCCCCGGGGACCCAGTACTTC
CASSQGEAGAPGTQYF
>many|TRBV9|-|TRBJ1-2
TGTGCCAGCAGCGAGGGGACGCTTGCTAACTATGGCTACACCTTC
CASSEGTLANYGYTF
>few|TRBV7-8|-|TRBJ1-2
TGTGCCAGCAGTAACAATGTTATGGGCTACACCTTC
CASSNNVMGYTF
>few|TRBV27|-|TRBJ2-7
TGTGCCAGCAGTTTAGGGCCGGACCCTCCCTCCTACGAGCAGTACTTC
CASSLGPDPPSYEQYF
>-|TRBV7-8|-|TRBJ1-1
TGTGCCAGCAGCTTATACGGGGGGACTGAAGCTTTCTTT
CASSLYGGTEAFF
>few|TRBV19|-|TRBJ1-5
TGTGCCAGTAGTATTTCGGGGGTGGTTCAGCCCCAGCATTTT
CASSISGVVQPQHF
>-|TRBV7-9|-|TRBJ2-3
TGTGCCAGCCATATCGAAGTTTCAGATACGCAGTATTTT
CASHIEVSDTQYF
>few|TRBV11-2|-|TRBJ2-3
TGTGCCAGCAGCTTAGCTGGGGGTCCGGCAGATACGCAGTATTTT
CASSLAGGPADTQYF
>-|TRBV7-9|-|TRBJ2-1
TGTGCCAGCAGCTTAGTGGGACGAGGGATCAATGAGCAGTTCTTC
CASSLVGRGINEQFF
>few|TRBV7-2|TRBD2|TRBJ2-3
TGTGCCAGCAGCTTCGGACTAGCGGGAGGGAATACGCAGTATTTT
CASSFGLAGGNTQYF
>few|TRBV5-1|-|TRBJ1-1
TGCGCCAGCAGCTTGGTAGTAGGACCGGACACTGAAGCTTTCTTT
CASSLVVGPDTEAFF
>many|TRBV20-1|-|TRBJ1-1
TGCAGTGCTAGAATGGGACACCTCCTCACTGAAGCTTTCTTT
CSARMGHLLTEAFF
>once|TRBV19|-|TRBJ2-3
TGTGCCAGTAGTACCGTCCGGGGAGGAGCCACAGATACGCAGTATTTT
CASSTVRGGATDTQYF
>few|TRBV10-3|TRBD2|TRBJ2-1
TGTGCCATCAGTGAGTCCAACCTTCTAGCGGGAGGGCCCAATGAGCAGTTCTTC
CAISESNLLAGGPNEQFF
>few|TRBV12-3/TRBV12-4|-|TRBJ1-1
TGTGCCAGCAGTTCGGGTCCCGGGCGGACTGAAGCTTTCTTT
CASSSGPGRTEAFF
>-|TRBV5-1|TRBD1|TRBJ1-1
TGCGCCAGCAGCTTGGGGGGACAGGGGAGAGCGAGGACTGAAGCTTTCTTT
CASSLGGQGRARTEAFF
>-|TRBV4-2|-|TRBJ2-1
TGTGCCAGCAGCCAAGACACCTATCGGGGCAATGAGCAGTTCTTC
CASSQDTYRGNEQFF
>few|TRBV20-1|-|TRBJ2-7
TGCAGTGCTAGCCCCAGGGCGCCTTACGAGCAGTACTTC
CSASPRAPYEQYF
>-|TRBV20-1|TRBD1|TRBJ2-7
TGCAGTGCCTCCGGGACAGGGAAATTCGAGCAGTACTTC
CSASGTGKFEQYF
>few|TRBV7-2|TRBD1|TRBJ1-4
TGTGCCAGCAGCTTGCAGGGGGCGCTCCCTAATGAAAAACTGTTTTTT
CASSLQGALPNEKLFF
>-|TRBV27|-|TRBJ1-1
TGTGCCAGCACTCCCTATGGGGGGGGCACTGAAGCTTTCTTT
CASTPYGGGTEAFF
>-|TRBV30|TRBD2|TRBJ2-1
TGTGCCTGGAGCAACAATCTAAAATCGGGACTAGCGATTAACAATGAGCAGTTCTTC
CAWSNNLKSGLAINNEQFF
>-|TRBV6-1|TRBD2|TRBJ2-1
TGTGCCAGCAGTACCAGACAGCGGGGGCCACAAAACTACAATGAGCAGTTCTTC
CASSTRQRGPQNYNEQFF
>few|TRBV20-1|-|TRBJ2-1
TGCAGTGCCGCCCCTAGCTGCAATGAGCAGTTCTTC
CSAAPSCNEQFF
>-|TRBV19|TRBD2|TRBJ2-5
TGTGCCAGTAGTGCGTCCCTAGCGGGCTACAAAGAGACCCAGTACTTC
CASSASLAGYKETQYF
>few|TRBV27|TRBD2|TRBJ2-1
TGTGCCAGCAGCTCGCTAGCGGCCACCTACAATGAGCAGTTCTTC
CASSSLAATYNEQFF
>few|TRBV10-3|TRBD1|TRBJ2-7
TGTGCCATCAGTGGAGGACAGGGAAATAACGAGCAGTACTTC
CAISGGQGNNEQYF
>many|TRBV4-1|-|TRBJ1-3
TGCGCCAGCAGGAAAGCCCTGGATCAATCTGGAAACACCATATATTTT
CASRKALDQSGNTIYF
>-|TRBV3-1|-|TRBJ1-4
TGTGCCAGCAGCCAAAACAGGGCAGTAGTAGCACTGTTTTTT
CASSQNRAVVALFF
>-|TRBV12-3/TRBV12-4|TRBD2|TRBJ2-5
TGTGCCAGCAGTTTTTTTACTAGCGGGGGCGGGGAGACCCAGTACTTC
CASSFFTSGGGETQYF
>-|TRBV6-2/TRBV6-3|-|TRBJ1-2
TGTGCCAGCAGTTACTTAGGTCCGTCTGGCTACACCTTC
CASSYLGPSGYTF
>-|TRBV3-1|TRBD2|TRBJ2-4
TGTGCCAGCAGCCGCTGGAGGACTAGCGGGGCCTCGGACATTCAGTACTTC
CASSRWRTSGASDIQYF
>-|TRBV7-6|TRBD2|TRBJ2-1
TGTGCCAGCAGCTTAGCTTATCGGGGGGGAACCTACAATGAGCAGTTCTTC
CASSLAYRGGTYNEQFF
>few|TRBV7-9|-|TRBJ2-1
TGTGCCAGCAGTTCCAATGCCTCGCCCCGTTACAATGAGCAGTTCTTC
CASSSNASPRYNEQFF
>-|TRBV6-1|TRBD1|TRBJ2-2
TGTGCCAGCAGTACAGGGGTTAACACCGGGGAGCTGTTTTTT
CASSTGVNTGELFF
>-|TRBV5-1|-|TRBJ2-2
TGCGCCAGCAAAACGGGGCACACCGGGGAGCTGTTTTTT
CASKTGHTGELFF
>-|TRBV5-1|TRBD2|TRBJ2-5
TGCGCCAGCACGGCAGGACTAGTTACCCCACAAGAGACCCAGTACTTC
CASTAGLVTPQETQYF
>-|TRBV3-1|-|TRBJ2-1
TGTGCCAGCAGCCAATCCTCTACGCGGGCCAGCTCCTACAATGAGCAGTTCTTC
CASSQSSTRASSYNEQFF
>once|TRBV12-3/TRBV12-4|-|TRBJ1-2
TGTGCCAGCAGTCCGACAGGACCCATAGAAGCTAACTATGGCTACACCTTC
CASSPTGPIEANYGYTF
>few|TRBV9|-|TRBJ2-7
TGTGCCAGCAGCGTAGGGCGGAACTCCTACGAGCAGTACTTC
CASSVGRNSYEQYF
>-|TRBV5-1|-|TRBJ1-1
TGCGCCAGCGGTAGGACAGAAAACACTGAAGCTTTCTTT
CASGRTENTEAFF
>-|TRBV5-5|TRBD2|TRBJ2-5
TGTGCCAGCAGCTTTACTAGCGGGGGGGCCAGAAGAGAGACCCAGTACTTC
CASSFTSGGARRETQYF
>-|TRBV29-1|TRBD1|TRBJ1-2
TGCAGCGTTGCGGGACAGGGCACGGGTGGCTACACCTTC
CSVAGQGTGGYTF
>-|TRBV7-2|-|TRBJ2-5
TGTGCCAGCAGCTTACAGGGTAGCGAGACCCAGTACTTC
CASSLQGSETQYF
>-|TRBV27|-|TRBJ1-5
TGTGCCAGCAGTTTAACGGGCAGCAATCAGCCCCAGCATTTT
CASSLTGSNQPQHF
>-|TRBV6-1|-|TRBJ2-3
TGTGCCAGCAGTGAAGGCGATTTT
CASSEGDF
>-|TRBV20-1|TRBD1|TRBJ2-5
TGCAGTGCTTCAGGGGGACCAGGACAGGGATCCCTCCAAGAGACCCAGTACTTC
CSASGGPGQGSLQETQYF
>few|TRBV2|TRBD1|TRBJ2-7
TGTGCCAGCAGGGACAGGATTTACGAGCAGTACTTC
CASRDRIYEQYF
>-|TRBV27|-|TRBJ2-7
TGTGCCAGCAGTTCATCTTGGGAGCAGTACTTC
CASSSSWEQYF
>-|TRBV30|TRBD1|TRBJ2-5
TGTGCCTGGGCACAGGGGGCGGGGGAGACCCAGTACTTC
CAWAQGAGETQYF
>-|TRBV24-1|-|TRBJ2-1
TGTGCCACCAGTGATTTTCGGGGGGCTAATGAGCAGTTCTTC
CATSDFRGANEQFF
>few|TRBV5-1|-|TRBJ2-3
TGCGCCAGCAGTTCATGGGTCACAGATACGCAGTATTTT
CASSSWVTDTQYF
>-|TRBV7-9|-|TRBJ2-1
TGTGCCAGCAGCCCTACTGACAGCCTTAATGAGCAGTTCTTC
CASSPTDSLNEQFF
>-|TRBV20-1|TRBD2|TRBJ2-7
TGCAGTGCTGGAGGGACCTTAGCGGGAGGCCCCTACGAGCAGTACTTC
CSAGGTLAGGPYEQYF
>-|TRBV10-3|-|TRBJ2-1
TGTGCCAGGGGACCGCTCCCGCACAATGAGCAGTTCTTC
CARGPLPHNEQFF
>-|TRBV7-9|TRBD2|TRBJ2-1
TGTGCCAGCAGCCTAGCGGACACACGGGATGAGCAGTTCTTC
CASSLADTRDEQFF